This section outlines one T cell receptor (beta chain) sequence together with its context. The data belong to a study of shared clonotypes between healthy human individuals. Study-level background: Per donor, three plates held CD4 naive cells, three held CD4 memory, two held CD8 naive and one held CD8 memory.

Here immunoSEQ multiplex PCR was the method, and the copy in TCRdb shows in-frame clones only, minus some. The sample has some 240,000 clones; about 69% are singletons. This CDR3 spans 16 amino acids. V was pared by 4 bases and J by 6 bases, with 10 bases of the junction left unmatched. The germline gives CDR1 MDHEN, CDR2 SYDVKM. Free of recent acute infections or vaccinations, the donors were healthy HIV-negative adults. The TCR comes from a man younger than 45 in good health. Sequencing was performed on memory CD4+ T cells sorted from blood. The subset is: CD45RA-negative fraction. V and J are TRBV28 and TRBJ2-1; 9 bases line up with TRBD2. CDR3 sequence reads: CASSSPPSGNSNEQFF. The CDR3 DNA follows: TGTGCCAGCAGTTCCCCTCCTAGCGGGAACAGCAATGAGCAGTTCTTC.